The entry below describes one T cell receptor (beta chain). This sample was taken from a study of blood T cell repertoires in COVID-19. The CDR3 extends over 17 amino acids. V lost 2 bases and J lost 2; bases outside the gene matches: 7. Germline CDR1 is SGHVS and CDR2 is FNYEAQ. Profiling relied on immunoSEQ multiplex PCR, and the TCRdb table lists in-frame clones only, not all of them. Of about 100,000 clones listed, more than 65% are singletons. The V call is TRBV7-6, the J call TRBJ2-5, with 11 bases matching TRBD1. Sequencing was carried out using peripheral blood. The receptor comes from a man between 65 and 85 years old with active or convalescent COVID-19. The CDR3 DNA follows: TGTGCCAGCAGCTTACGGACAGGGGGCGATTGGCAAGAGACCCAGTACTTC. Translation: CASSLRTGGDWQETQYF.